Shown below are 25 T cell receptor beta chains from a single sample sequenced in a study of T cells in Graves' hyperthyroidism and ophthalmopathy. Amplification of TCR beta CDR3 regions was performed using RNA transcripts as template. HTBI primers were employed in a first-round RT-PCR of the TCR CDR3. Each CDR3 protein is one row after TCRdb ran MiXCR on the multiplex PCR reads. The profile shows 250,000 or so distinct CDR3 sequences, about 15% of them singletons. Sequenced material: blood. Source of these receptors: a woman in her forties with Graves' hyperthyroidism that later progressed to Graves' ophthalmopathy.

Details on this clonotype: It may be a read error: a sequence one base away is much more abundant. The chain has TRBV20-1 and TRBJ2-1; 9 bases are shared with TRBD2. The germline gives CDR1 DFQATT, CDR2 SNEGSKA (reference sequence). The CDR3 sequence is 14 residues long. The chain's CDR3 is CSTSSGSFVNEQFF. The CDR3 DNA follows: TGCAGTACTAGTAGCGGGAGTTTCGTCAATGAGCAGTTCTTC.

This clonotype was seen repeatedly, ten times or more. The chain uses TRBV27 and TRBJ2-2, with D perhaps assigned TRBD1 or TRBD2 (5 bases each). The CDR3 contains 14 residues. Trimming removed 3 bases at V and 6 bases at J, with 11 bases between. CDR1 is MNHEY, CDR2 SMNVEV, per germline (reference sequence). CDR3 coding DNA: TGTGCCAGCAGTTTTGGCTTGGGGGCCGGGGAGCTGTTTTTT. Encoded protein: CASSFGLGAGELFF.

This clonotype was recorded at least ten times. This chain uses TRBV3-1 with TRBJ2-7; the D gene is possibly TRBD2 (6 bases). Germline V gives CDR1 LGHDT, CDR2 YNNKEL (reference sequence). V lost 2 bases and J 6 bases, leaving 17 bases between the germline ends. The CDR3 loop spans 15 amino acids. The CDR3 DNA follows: TGTGCCAGCAGCCAACTCTTCTCGGGAGTTAGCGAGCAGTACTTC. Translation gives CASSQLFSGVSEQYF.

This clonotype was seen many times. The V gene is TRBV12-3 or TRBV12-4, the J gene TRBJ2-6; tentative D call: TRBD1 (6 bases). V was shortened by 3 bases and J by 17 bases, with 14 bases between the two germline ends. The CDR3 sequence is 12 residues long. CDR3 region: CASSFWTDEVTF. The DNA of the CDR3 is TGTGCCAGCAGTTTCTGGACAGACGAAGTGACTTTC.

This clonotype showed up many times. The CDR3 region has the DNA TGTGCCAGCAGTACACCCTGGAATTCACCCCTCCACTTT. It translates to CASSTPWNSPLHF. The chain uses TRBV2 and TRBJ1-6; D unclear. The CDR3 consists of 13 residues. The V gene lost 5 bases and the J gene lost 7 bases, with 9 bases spanning the gap. CDR1 and CDR2 (germline): SNHLY, FYNNEI.

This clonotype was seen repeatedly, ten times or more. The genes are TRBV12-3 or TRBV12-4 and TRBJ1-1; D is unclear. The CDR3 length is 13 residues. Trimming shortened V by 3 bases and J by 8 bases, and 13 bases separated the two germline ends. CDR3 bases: TGTGCCAGCAGTTTTTTAGTGGCCCCCGAAGCTTTCTTT. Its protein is CASSFLVAPEAFF.

The CDR3 region is CSVPGFDEQFF. The CDR3 DNA is TGCAGCGTTCCAGGGTTTGATGAGCAGTTCTTC. This rearrangement joins TRBV29-1 to TRBJ2-1; weak D call: TRBD1 (5 bases). The CDR3 is made up of 11 amino acids. The germline V gene encodes CDR1 SQVTM and CDR2 ANQGSEA. The V gene lost 5 bases and the J gene lost 8 bases, with 10 bases spanning the gap.

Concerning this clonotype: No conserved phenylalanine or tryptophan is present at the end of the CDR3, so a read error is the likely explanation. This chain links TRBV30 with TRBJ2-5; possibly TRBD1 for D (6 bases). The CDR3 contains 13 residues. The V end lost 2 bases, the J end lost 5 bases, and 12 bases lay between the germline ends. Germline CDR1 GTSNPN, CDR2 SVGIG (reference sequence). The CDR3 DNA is TGTGCCTGGAGTCTACAGGGCGGCGAGACCCAGTACCTC. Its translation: CAWSLQGGETQYL.

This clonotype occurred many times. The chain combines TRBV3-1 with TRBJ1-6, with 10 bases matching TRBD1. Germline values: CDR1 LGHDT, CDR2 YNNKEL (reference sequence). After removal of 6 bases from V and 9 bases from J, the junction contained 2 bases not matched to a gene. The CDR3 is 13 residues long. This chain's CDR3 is CASRRTGGSPLHF. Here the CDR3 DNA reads TGTGCCAGCAGGCGGACAGGGGGTTCACCCCTCCACTTT. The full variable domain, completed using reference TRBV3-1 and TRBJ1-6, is DTAVSQTPKYLVTQMGNDKSIKCEQNLGHDTMYWYKQDSKKFLKIMFSYNNKELIINETVPNRFSPKSPDKAHLNLHINSLELGDSAVYFCASRRTGGSPLHFGNGTRLTVT.

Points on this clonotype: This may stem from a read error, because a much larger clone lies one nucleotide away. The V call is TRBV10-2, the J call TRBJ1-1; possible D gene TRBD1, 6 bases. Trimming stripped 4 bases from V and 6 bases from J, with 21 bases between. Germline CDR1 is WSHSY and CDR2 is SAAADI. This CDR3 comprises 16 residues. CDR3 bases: TGCGCCAGCAGTGCGGCCCGGGGACACCCCGGGGCTGAAGCTTTCTTT. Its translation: CASSAARGHPGAEAFF.

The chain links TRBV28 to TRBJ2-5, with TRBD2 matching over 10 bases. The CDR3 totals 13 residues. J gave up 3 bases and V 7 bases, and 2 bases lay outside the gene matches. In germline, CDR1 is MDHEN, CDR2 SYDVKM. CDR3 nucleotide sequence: TGTGCCAGCACAACTAGCGGGAAAGAGACCCAGTACTTC. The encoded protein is CASTTSGKETQYF. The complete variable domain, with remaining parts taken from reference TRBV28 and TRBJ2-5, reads DVKVTQSSRYLVKRTGEKVFLECVQDMDHENMFWYRQDPGLGLRLIYFSYDVKMKEKGDIPEGYSVSREKKERFSLILESASTNQTSMYLCASTTSGKETQYFGPGTRLLVL.

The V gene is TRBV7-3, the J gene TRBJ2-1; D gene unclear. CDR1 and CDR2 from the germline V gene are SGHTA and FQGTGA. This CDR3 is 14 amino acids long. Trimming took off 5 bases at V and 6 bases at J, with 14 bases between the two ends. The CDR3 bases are TGTGCCAGCAGCCCCTCCGGGTCGTGCAATGAGCAGTTCTTC. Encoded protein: CASSPSGSCNEQFF.

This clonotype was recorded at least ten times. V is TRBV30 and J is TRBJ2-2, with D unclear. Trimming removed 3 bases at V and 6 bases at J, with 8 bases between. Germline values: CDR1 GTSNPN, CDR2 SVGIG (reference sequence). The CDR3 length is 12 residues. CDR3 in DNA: TGTGCCTGGAGAGGGCGATCCGGGGAGCTGTTTTTT. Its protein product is CAWRGRSGELFF.

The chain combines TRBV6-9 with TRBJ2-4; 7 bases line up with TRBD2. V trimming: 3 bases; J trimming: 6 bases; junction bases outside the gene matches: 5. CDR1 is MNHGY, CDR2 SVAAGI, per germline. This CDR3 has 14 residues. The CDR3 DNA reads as TGTGCCAGCAGTTACAGGCGGGAGAGAAACATTCAGTACTTC. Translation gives CASSYRRERNIQYF.

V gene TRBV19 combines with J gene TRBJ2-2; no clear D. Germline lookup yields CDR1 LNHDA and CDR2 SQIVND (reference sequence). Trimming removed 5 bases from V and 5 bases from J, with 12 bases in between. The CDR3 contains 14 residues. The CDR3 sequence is CASSYMKRTGELFF. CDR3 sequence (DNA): TGTGCCAGTAGTTACATGAAAAGGACCGGGGAGCTGTTTTTT.

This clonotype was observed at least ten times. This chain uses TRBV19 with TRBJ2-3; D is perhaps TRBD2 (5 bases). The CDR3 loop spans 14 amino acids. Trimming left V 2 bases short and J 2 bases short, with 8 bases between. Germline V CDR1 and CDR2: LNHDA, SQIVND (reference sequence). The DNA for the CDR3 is TGTGCCAGTAGTATAATGGGAGTCACAGATACGCAGTATTTT. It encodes CASSIMGVTDTQYF.

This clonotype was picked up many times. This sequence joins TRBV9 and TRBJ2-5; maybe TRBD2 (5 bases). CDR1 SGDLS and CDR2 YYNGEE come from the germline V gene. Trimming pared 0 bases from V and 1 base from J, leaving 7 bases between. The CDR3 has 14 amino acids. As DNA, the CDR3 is TGTGCCAGCAGCGTAGCGGGGATCCAAGAGACCCAGTACTTC. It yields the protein CASSVAGIQETQYF.

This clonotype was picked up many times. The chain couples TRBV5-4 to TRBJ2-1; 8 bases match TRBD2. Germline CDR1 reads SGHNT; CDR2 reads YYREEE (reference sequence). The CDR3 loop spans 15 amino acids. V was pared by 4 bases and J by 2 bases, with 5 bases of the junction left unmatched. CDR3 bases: TGTGCCAGCAGCCGTTGGGGACTAGCCTACAATGAGCAGTTCTTC. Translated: CASSRWGLAYNEQFF.

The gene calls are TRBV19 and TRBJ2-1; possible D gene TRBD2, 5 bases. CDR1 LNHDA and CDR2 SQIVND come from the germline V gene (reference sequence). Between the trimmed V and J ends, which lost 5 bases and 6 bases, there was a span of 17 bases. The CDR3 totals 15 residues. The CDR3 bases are TGTGCCAGTAGTCCCTTTGAGGGAGTAAGCAATGAGCAGTTCTTC. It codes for CASSPFEGVSNEQFF.

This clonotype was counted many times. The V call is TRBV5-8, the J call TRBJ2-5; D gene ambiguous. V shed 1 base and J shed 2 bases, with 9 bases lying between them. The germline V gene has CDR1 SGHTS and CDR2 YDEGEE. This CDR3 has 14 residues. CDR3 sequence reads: CASSLPPLQETQYF. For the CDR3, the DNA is TGTGCCAGCAGCTTGCCCCCCTTGCAAGAGACCCAGTACTTC. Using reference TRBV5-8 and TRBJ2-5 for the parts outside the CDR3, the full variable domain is EAGVTQSPTHLIKTRGQQATLRCSPISGHTSVYWYQQALGLGLQFLLWYDEGEERNRGNFPPRFSGRQFPNYSSELNVNALELEDSALYLCASSLPPLQETQYFGPGTRLLVL.

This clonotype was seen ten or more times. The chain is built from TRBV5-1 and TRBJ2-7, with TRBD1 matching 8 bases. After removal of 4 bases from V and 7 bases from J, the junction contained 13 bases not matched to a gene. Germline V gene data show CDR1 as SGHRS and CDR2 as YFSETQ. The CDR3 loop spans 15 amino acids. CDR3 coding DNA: TGCGCCAGCAGCCCGGACAGGGTGATGACTAAAGAGCAGTACTTC. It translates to CASSPDRVMTKEQYF.

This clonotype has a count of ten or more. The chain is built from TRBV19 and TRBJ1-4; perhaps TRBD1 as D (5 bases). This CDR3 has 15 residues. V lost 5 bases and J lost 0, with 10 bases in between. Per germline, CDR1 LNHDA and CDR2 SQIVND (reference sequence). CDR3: CASSEGMTTNEKLFF. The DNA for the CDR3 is TGTGCCAGTAGTGAGGGGATGACAACTAATGAAAAACTGTTTTTT.

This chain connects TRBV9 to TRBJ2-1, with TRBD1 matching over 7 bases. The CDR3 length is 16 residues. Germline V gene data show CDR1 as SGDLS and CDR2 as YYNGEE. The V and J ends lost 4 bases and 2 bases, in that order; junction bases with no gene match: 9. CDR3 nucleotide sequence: TGTGCCAGCAGCCTAACAGGACAGGCGCCCTACAATGAGCAGTTCTTC. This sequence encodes CASSLTGQAPYNEQFF.

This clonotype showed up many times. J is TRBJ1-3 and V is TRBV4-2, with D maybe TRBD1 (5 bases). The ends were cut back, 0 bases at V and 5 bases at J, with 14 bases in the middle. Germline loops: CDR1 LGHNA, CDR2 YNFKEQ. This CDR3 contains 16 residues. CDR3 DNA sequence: TGTGCCAGCAGCCAAGATATGGAGGGGCCTCGAAACACCATATATTTT. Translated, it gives CASSQDMEGPRNTIYF.

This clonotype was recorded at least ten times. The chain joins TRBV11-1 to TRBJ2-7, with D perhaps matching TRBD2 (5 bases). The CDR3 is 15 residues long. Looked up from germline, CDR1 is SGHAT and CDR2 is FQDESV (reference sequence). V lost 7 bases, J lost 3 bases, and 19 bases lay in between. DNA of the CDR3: TGTGCCAGCAAGGAGGAGCCAGGATCGGGCTACGAGCAGTACTTC. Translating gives CASKEEPGSGYEQYF.